This is a list of T cell receptor beta chains from one sample in a study of T cell changes during pregnancy in multiple sclerosis. Some clones are missing from TCRdb's copy, which holds only in-frame ones; the method was immunoSEQ multiplex PCR. Altogether about 44,000 clones are present, roughly 89% being singletons, with the ten largest covering roughly 0.7%. The sample consisted of CD4+ T cells from peripheral blood mononuclear cells, taken in the first trimester of pregnancy. The receptor source for this set is a female donor with multiple sclerosis, enrolled in a pregnancy study. Both conserved end residues are part of each CDR3. A D gene is named only where the DNA matches it firmly. Not all rows give a size; the values are once, few, many and, for expanded clones, a class.

. TRBJ2-2 . TRBV28 CASNREPGELFF TGTGCCAGCAACAGGGAACCCGGGGAGCTGTTTTTT
TRBD2 TRBJ2-5 . TRBV28 CASSPMLAGGETQYF TGTGCCAGCAGTCCTATGCTAGCGGGAGGGGAGACCCAGTACTTC
TRBD1 TRBJ1-1 . TRBV18 CASSPKTGINTEAFF TGTGCCAGCTCACCTAAGACAGGGATCAACACTGAAGCTTTCTTT
. TRBJ2-6 once TRBV27 CASSLAAQGSNVLTF TGTGCCAGCAGTTTAGCCGCACAGGGATCCAACGTCCTGACTTTC
. TRBJ1-1 . TRBV7-2 CASSLGDLGRRMF TGTGCCAGCAGCTTAGGGGACTTGGGGCGTAGAATGTTT
. TRBJ2-5 . TRBV13 CASSRFAQETQYF TGTGCCAGCAGCCGGTTCGCCCAAGAGACCCAGTACTTC
. TRBJ2-7 . TRBV6-5 CASSPAVQRSEQYF TGTGCCAGCAGCCCAGCGGTTCAAAGGAGCGAGCAGTACTTC
. TRBJ2-1 . TRBV11-2 CASSLDAYNEQFF TGTGCCAGCAGCTTAGACGCCTACAATGAGCAGTTCTTC
TRBD1 TRBJ2-7 . TRBV7-2 CASSLGGQGPYEQYF TGTGCCAGCAGCTTAGGGGGACAGGGGCCCTACGAGCAGTACTTC
. TRBJ2-2 . TRBV19 CASSITGVDGELFF TGTGCCAGTAGTATAACCGGGGTGGACGGGGAGCTGTTTTTT
TRBD1 TRBJ2-5 . TRBV4-2 CASSQGQGDLQETQYF TGTGCCAGCAGCCAGGGCCAGGGGGACCTCCAAGAGACCCAGTACTTC
TRBD1 TRBJ1-3 once TRBV27 CASSPGQGVSGNTIYF TGTGCCAGCAGTCCTGGACAGGGAGTCTCTGGAAACACCATATATTTT
TRBD1 TRBJ1-5 . TRBV6-1 CASSGGQPYSNQPQHF TGTGCCAGCAGTGGGGGACAGCCATATAGCAATCAGCCCCAGCATTTT
TRBD1 TRBJ1-1 . TRBV16 CASSLRTGPNTEAFF TGTGCCAGCAGCCTACGGACAGGACCGAACACTGAAGCTTTCTTT
TRBD1 TRBJ1-2 . TRBV7-6 CASSLSTGTANGYTF TGTGCCAGCAGCTTATCCACAGGGACAGCCAATGGCTACACCTTC